Presented here are 29 T cell receptor beta chains from one specimen sequenced in a study of cytomegalovirus exposure and HLA in healthy donors. Both 60 Vbeta primers and 13 Jbeta primers went into the PCR. Libraries were prepared by immunoSEQ multiplex PCR; TCRdb keeps only in-frame clonotypes and omits some of them. The data show about 120,000 clones, with 81% seen just once and around 2.2% held by the top ten. Sequenced material: PBMCs. These receptors all stem from a woman aged 40 to 50 in good health and CMV-seronegative.

This clone was counted a single time. The J gene is TRBJ1-1, the V gene TRBV19; D remains unclear. V was trimmed by 6 bases and J by 5 bases, leaving 10 bases between them. This CDR3 is built from 12 residues. The germline V gene encodes CDR1 LNHDA and CDR2 SQIVND (reference sequence). The CDR3 DNA sequence: TGTGCCAGTAGGGGAACGGGGACTGAAGCTTTCTTT. It is translated as CASRGTGTEAFF.

The V gene is TRBV29-1, the J gene TRBJ1-2; D is undetermined. The CDR3 is made up of 12 amino acids. In germline, CDR1 is SQVTM, CDR2 ANQGSEA. V was shortened by 8 bases and J by 6 bases, with 16 bases between the two germline ends. The CDR3 loop reads CSPERSFHGYTF. In nucleotides, the CDR3 is TGCAGCCCTGAACGGTCATTCCATGGCTACACCTTC.

The rearrangement joins TRBV7-3 to TRBJ2-7, with 7 bases aligning to TRBD1. After removal of 1 base from V and 5 bases from J, the junction contained 11 bases not matched to a gene. The CDR3 contains 16 residues. Germline values: CDR1 SGHTA, CDR2 FQGTGA. The CDR3 loop is CASSLIDREKSDEQYF. For the CDR3, the DNA is TGTGCCAGCAGCTTAATTGACAGGGAGAAGTCCGACGAGCAGTACTTC.

The V gene is TRBV7-6, the J gene TRBJ1-1, with 9 positions matching TRBD1. CDR1 is SGHVS and CDR2 is FNYEAQ in the germline V gene. V lost 1 base, J lost 1 base, and 4 bases stayed unmatched. The CDR3 is 16 amino acids. The CDR3 region has the DNA TGTGCCAGCAGCTTAGGACAGGGGGGAACGAACACTGAAGCTTTCTTT. Its protein is CASSLGQGGTNTEAFF.

The chain employs TRBV5-1 and TRBJ2-1; 7 nucleotides align to TRBD1. CDR3 size: 15 residues. CDR1 is SGHRS and CDR2 is YFSETQ in the germline V gene. V shed 4 bases, J shed 2 bases, and the junction held 6 bases outside the gene matches. The CDR3 DNA follows: TGCGCCAGCAGCGCCGCACAGGGGACCTACAATGAGCAGTTCTTC. It encodes CASSAAQGTYNEQFF.

The V and J genes are TRBV11-2 and TRBJ2-7, with 11 bases aligning to TRBD1. The CDR3 contains 16 residues. V trimming: 4 bases; J trimming: 6 bases; junction bases outside the gene matches: 11. The germline CDR1 and CDR2 sequences are SGHAT and FQNNGV. As DNA, the CDR3 is TGTGCCAGCAGCTCCCCCACCGGGACAGGGGGTCGCGAGCAGTACTTC. Residues: CASSSPTGTGGREQYF. The full variable domain, completed using reference TRBV11-2 and TRBJ2-7, is EAGVAQSPRYKIIEKRQSVAFWCNPISGHATLYWYQQILGQGPKLLIQFQNNGVVDDSQLPKDRFSAERLKGVDSTLKIQPAKLEDSAVYLCASSSPTGTGGREQYFGPGTRLTVT.

The rearrangement links TRBV7-9 to TRBJ1-4; 8 bases are shared with TRBD1. The V gene end was trimmed by 5 bases and the J gene end by 7 bases; junction bases not matched to a gene: 9. The CDR3 spans 15 residues. The germline V gene encodes CDR1 SEHNR and CDR2 FQNEAQ (reference sequence). For the CDR3, the DNA is TGTGCCAGCAGCAGAGGACAGGGATACTTTGAAAAACTGTTTTTT. The encoded protein is CASSRGQGYFEKLFF.

This clone was counted a single time. This chain joins TRBV18 and TRBJ2-3; 10 bases line up with TRBD2. Germline CDR1 reads KGHSH; CDR2 reads LQKENI. The CDR3 extends over 15 amino acids. The V segment lost 6 bases and the J segment 3 bases; nucleotides outside the gene matches: 6. The CDR3 is CASSQAGGPTDTQYF. The CDR3, as DNA: TGTGCCAGCTCCCAAGCGGGAGGGCCGACAGATACGCAGTATTTT.

This clone was counted a single time. V gene TRBV18 combines with J gene TRBJ2-7; a possible D gene is TRBD2 (5 bases). This CDR3 is 13 amino acids long. Trimming left V 2 bases short and J 4 bases short, with 9 bases between. Germline-derived CDR1 and CDR2 are KGHSH and LQKENI. The DNA for the CDR3 is TGTGCCAGCTCACCATTCGAGGGTTACGAGCAGTACTTC. Translation gives CASSPFEGYEQYF.

The J gene is TRBJ2-3, the V gene TRBV6-6; D is possibly TRBD2 (6 bases). This CDR3 comprises 16 residues. Trimming stripped 5 bases from V and 0 bases from J, with 15 bases between. The germline V gene encodes CDR1 MNHNY and CDR2 SVGAGI (reference sequence). The CDR3 DNA sequence: TGTGCCAGCAGTAGGCGGGGATCGGTCAGCACAGATACGCAGTATTTT. Amino acids: CASSRRGSVSTDTQYF.

The V and J genes are TRBV27 and TRBJ1-5; D perhaps matches TRBD1 (6 bases). The germline V gene has CDR1 MNHEY and CDR2 SMNVEV (reference sequence). This CDR3 contains 16 residues. The V end lost 0 bases, the J end lost 3 bases, and 12 bases lay between the germline ends. CDR3 amino acids: CASSLSWTAYNQPQHF. The DNA of the CDR3 is TGTGCCAGCAGTTTATCTTGGACAGCCTACAATCAGCCCCAGCATTTT.

The rearrangement joins TRBV7-3 to TRBJ2-1; D is unresolved. CDR1 and CDR2 (germline): SGHTA, FQGTGA. The CDR3 extends over 13 amino acids. V was cut by 5 bases and J by 6 bases, with 11 bases left in between. CDR3 sequence: CASSAMRGNEQFF. The CDR3 DNA reads TGTGCCAGCAGCGCGATGCGTGGCAATGAGCAGTTCTTC.

The rearrangement uses TRBV19 and TRBJ1-5, with unresolved D. Germline V gene data show CDR1 as LNHDA and CDR2 as SQIVND (reference sequence). The CDR3 runs 16 residues. The V end lost 3 bases, the J end lost 5 bases, and 17 bases lay between the germline ends. The CDR3 region has the DNA TGTGCCAGTAGTATTATTCCTCTAGTCGTTTATCAGCCCCAGCATTTT. Translating it yields CASSIIPLVVYQPQHF.

The rearrangement uses TRBV7-2 and TRBJ2-3; possibly TRBD2 for D (7 bases). The CDR3 extends over 16 amino acids. Germline loops: CDR1 SGHTA, CDR2 FQGNSA. Trimming removed 5 bases at V and 6 bases at J, with 21 bases between. DNA of the CDR3: TGTGCCAGCAGCCAAGAAATTGGGGGGGGCCTTGATACGCAGTATTTT. This gives the protein CASSQEIGGGLDTQYF.

This clone was counted a single time. The CDR3 is CASSPRLGLNTEAFF. The CDR3 region has the DNA TGTGCCAGCAGTCCGCGGCTCGGATTGAACACTGAAGCTTTCTTT. This sequence joins TRBV27 and TRBJ1-1, with D unresolved. The CDR3 runs 15 residues. Germline V gene sequence: CDR1 MNHEY, CDR2 SMNVEV (reference sequence). The germline V and J ends were trimmed by 5 bases and 0 bases, with 13 bases remaining between them.

V gene TRBV28 combines with J gene TRBJ1-4; a weak D match, TRBD1 (6 bases). Trimming cost V 5 bases and J 7 bases, with 26 bases left between them. CDR3 length: 18 amino acids. CDR1 and CDR2 from the germline V gene are MDHEN and SYDVKM. CDR3: CASSNQWGTSGIIEKLFF. The CDR3 DNA is TGTGCCAGCAGTAACCAATGGGGGACATCGGGGATTATTGAAAAACTGTTTTTT.

The chain employs TRBV7-9 and TRBJ2-1; 11 bases map to TRBD2. The V segment lost 3 bases and the J segment 6 bases; nucleotides outside the gene matches: 7. The CDR3 sequence is 16 residues long. Germline V lookup: CDR1 SEHNR, CDR2 FQNEAQ (reference sequence). As DNA, the CDR3 is TGTGCCAGCAGCTTTGTGCCGGGACTAGCGGTCAATGAGCAGTTCTTC. It is translated as CASSFVPGLAVNEQFF.

The chain joins TRBV6-1 to TRBJ2-3; D may be TRBD1 (8 bases). V was pared by 9 bases and J by 6 bases, with 19 bases between. Germline CDR1 reads MNHNS; CDR2 reads SASEGT. The CDR3 loop spans 14 amino acids. CDR3 coding DNA: TGTGCCAGTACACTCAGGGGGCGGGGGGATACGCAGTATTTT. Protein product: CASTLRGRGDTQYF.

V gene TRBV5-4 combines with J gene TRBJ2-7; perhaps TRBD2 as D (7 bases). V was pared by 9 bases and J by 3 bases, with 19 bases between. Germline assignment: CDR1 SGHNT and CDR2 YYREEE (reference sequence). CDR3 length equals 14 residues. CDR3 sequence (DNA): TGTGCCACCAAGGGGGGGAGTGACGGCTACGAGCAGTACTTC. It codes for CATKGGSDGYEQYF.

The gene calls are TRBV30 and TRBJ1-4, with 8 bases aligning to TRBD1. The CDR3 runs 15 residues. V trimming: 1 base; J trimming: 7 bases; junction bases outside the gene matches: 8. Germline values: CDR1 GTSNPN, CDR2 SVGIG (reference sequence). This CDR3 is CAWSGTGGLGEKLFF. CDR3 DNA: TGTGCCTGGAGTGGTACAGGGGGACTTGGTGAAAAACTGTTTTTT.

The V gene is TRBV7-6, the J gene TRBJ1-4, with a tentative D call TRBD1 (6 bases). Trimming removed 0 bases from V and 6 bases from J, with 11 bases in between. The CDR3 is 15 amino acids. Germline-derived CDR1 and CDR2 are SGHVS and FNYEAQ. The CDR3 here is CASSLAPRGDEKLFF. In DNA, the CDR3 is TGTGCCAGCAGCTTAGCACCCAGGGGAGATGAAAAACTGTTTTTT.

This chain links TRBV6-5 with TRBJ1-1; D perhaps matches TRBD1 (5 bases). The CDR3 spans 14 residues. The V end lost 8 bases, the J end lost 1 base, and 14 bases lay between the germline ends. CDR1 is MNHEY, CDR2 SVGAGI, per germline. The CDR3 reads CASGGEGRNTEAFF. CDR3 DNA sequence: TGTGCCAGCGGGGGGGAGGGGAGGAACACTGAAGCTTTCTTT.

The V call is TRBV11-1, the J call TRBJ1-2; D gene unclear. The length of the CDR3 is 12 residues. CDR1 and CDR2 (germline): SGHAT, FQDESV (reference sequence). Trimming stripped 3 bases from V and 7 bases from J, with 9 bases between. The CDR3 region is CASSFGLAGYTF. The CDR3 region has the DNA TGTGCCAGCAGCTTTGGTCTAGCTGGCTACACCTTC.

As concerns this clone: The same CDR3 can be traced to other DNA sequences in this sample. The chain uses TRBV7-9 and TRBJ1-1, with TRBD1 as a possible D gene (5 bases). There are 15 residues in the CDR3. V dropped 0 bases and J dropped 2 bases, with 10 bases sitting between them. Germline loops: CDR1 SEHNR, CDR2 FQNEAQ (reference sequence). CDR3 bases: TGTGCCAGCAGCTTAGCGGGAACAGGAAACACTGAAGCTTTCTTT. It encodes CASSLAGTGNTEAFF.

The rearrangement uses TRBV2 and TRBJ1-5; 8 bases match TRBD1. The CDR3 is 16 amino acids. V lost 5 bases, J lost 6 bases, and 12 bases stayed unmatched. In germline, CDR1 is SNHLY, CDR2 FYNNEI. Written as DNA, the CDR3 is TGTGCCAGCAGTTCCGACAGGGGCGCGTCGATTCAGCCCCAGCATTTT. It yields the protein CASSSDRGASIQPQHF.

The V call is TRBV5-4, the J call TRBJ1-4, with 7 positions matching TRBD1. V trimming: 4 bases; J trimming: 7 bases; junction bases outside the gene matches: 10. The germline V gene encodes CDR1 SGHNT and CDR2 YYREEE (reference sequence). The length of the CDR3 is 15 residues. The CDR3: CASSRDRDRGEKLFF. DNA for the CDR3: TGTGCCAGCAGCCGCGACAGGGATCGGGGTGAAAAACTGTTTTTT.

Worth noting for this clone: Other nucleotide sequences in the sample specify the same CDR3. The CDR3: CASSPRTGAYEQYF. The DNA of the CDR3 is TGTGCCAGCAGCCCTCGGACGGGGGCCTACGAGCAGTACTTC. J is TRBJ2-7 and V is TRBV9; the D gene is possibly TRBD2 (6 bases). V was cut by 4 bases and J by 2 bases, with 13 bases left in between. Germline lookup yields CDR1 SGDLS and CDR2 YYNGEE. The CDR3 is 14 amino acids.

The CDR3 protein is CSFSRGLYGYTF. The CDR3 nucleotides are TGCAGTTTTTCCCGTGGACTGTATGGCTACACCTTC. The chain combines TRBV29-1 with TRBJ1-2; D remains unclear. The CDR3 is made up of 12 amino acids. Germline V gives CDR1 SQVTM, CDR2 ANQGSEA. Filled out from reference TRBV29-1 and TRBJ1-2, the complete variable domain reads SAVISQKPSRDICQRGTSLTIQCQVDSQVTMMFWYRQQPGQSLTLIATANQGSEATYESGFVIDKFPISRPNLTFSTLTVSNMSPEDSSIYLCSFSRGLYGYTFGSGTRLTVV.

The chain links TRBV7-9 to TRBJ2-7; weak D call: TRBD2 (5 bases). The CDR3 sequence is 15 residues long. CDR1 and CDR2 (germline): SEHNR, FQNEAQ (reference sequence). V dropped 5 bases and J dropped 2 bases, with 16 bases sitting between them. This chain's CDR3 is CASSAPGREAYEQYF. For the CDR3, the DNA is TGTGCCAGCAGCGCGCCAGGACGGGAAGCCTACGAGCAGTACTTC. Filled out from reference TRBV7-9 and TRBJ2-7, the complete variable domain reads DTGVSQNPRHKITKRGQNVTFRCDPISEHNRLYWYRQTLGQGPEFLTYFQNEAQLEKSRLLSDRFSAERPKGSFSTLEIQRTEQGDSAMYLCASSAPGREAYEQYFGPGTRLTVT.